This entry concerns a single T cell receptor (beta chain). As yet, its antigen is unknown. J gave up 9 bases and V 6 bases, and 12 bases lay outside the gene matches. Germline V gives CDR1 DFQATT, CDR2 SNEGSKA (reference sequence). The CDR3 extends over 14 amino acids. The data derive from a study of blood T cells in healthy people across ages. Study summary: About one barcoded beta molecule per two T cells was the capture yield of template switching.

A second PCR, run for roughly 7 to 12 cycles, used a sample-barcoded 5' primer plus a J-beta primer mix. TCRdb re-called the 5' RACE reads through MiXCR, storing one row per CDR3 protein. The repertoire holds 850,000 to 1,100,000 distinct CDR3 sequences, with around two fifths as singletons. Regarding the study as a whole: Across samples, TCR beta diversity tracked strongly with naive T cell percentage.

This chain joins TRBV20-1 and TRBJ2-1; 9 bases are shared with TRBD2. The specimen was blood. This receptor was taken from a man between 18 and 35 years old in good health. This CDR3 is CSARRGGVYSEQFF. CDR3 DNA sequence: TGCAGTGCCAGGCGCGGGGGGGTTTATAGTGAGCAGTTCTTC.